The present entry profiles one T cell receptor (beta chain) with its context. Its cognate antigen is unknown. TCRdb redid the calling of the multiplex PCR reads with MiXCR, one entry per CDR3 protein. The profile shows about 170,000 distinct CDR3 sequences, around 35% of them singletons. Samples came from axillary lymph nodes draining the breast cancer. The data belong to a study of breast tumors, draining lymph nodes, adjacent tissues. Findings and caveats of the study: Tumor T cell lymph node origin was a supported hypothesis, not proven. Compared with lymph nodes, tumors were less diverse; compared with nontumor tissue, more. Most tumor T cells seemingly derive from lymph node, then expand in tumor. Luminal-like breast cancer showed significantly higher tumor–nontumor repertoire similarity than basal-like.

This CDR3 region has 17 residues. After removal of 0 bases from V and 0 bases from J, the junction contained 4 bases not matched to a gene. The germline gives CDR1 SGDLS, CDR2 YYNGEE. The receptor's source is a female donor with breast cancer. Some clones in this sample may be carry-over from other donors' samples. V and J are TRBV9 and TRBJ2-1, with TRBD2 matching 9 bases. The sample comprised axillary lymph node tissue. As DNA, the CDR3 is TGTGCCAGCAGCGTAGATCTAGCGGGGATCTCCTACAATGAGCAGTTCTTC. Its protein is CASSVDLAGISYNEQFF. Drawing the rest from reference TRBV9 and TRBJ2-1, the complete variable domain is DSGVTQTPKHLITATGQRVTLRCSPRSGDLSVYWYQQSLDQGLQFLIQYYNGEERAKGNILERFSAQQFPDLHSELNLSSLELGDSALYFCASSVDLAGISYNEQFFGPGTRLTVL.